This note documents a single T cell receptor (beta chain) sequence. Measured with immunoSEQ multiplex PCR; TCRdb has only the in-frame clones, and not every one. The table has fewer than 150,000 clones, approximately 86% seen once; the top ten hold approximately 7.5%. This entry is derived from a study of cytomegalovirus exposure and HLA in healthy donors. The receptor comes from a woman aged 18-29 years in good health and CMV-seropositive. Sequencing was performed on PBMCs.

In DNA form, the CDR3 reads TGTGCCAGCAGTTACTCGAAGTACGGGGAGGGGACCCAGTACTTC. It yields the protein CASSYSKYGEGTQYF. The chain has TRBV6-5 and TRBJ2-5; 7 bases line up with TRBD2. Germline V gives CDR1 MNHEY, CDR2 SVGAGI. The CDR3 has 15 residues. V lost 0 bases to trimming and J lost 7 bases; unmatched junction nucleotides: 8.